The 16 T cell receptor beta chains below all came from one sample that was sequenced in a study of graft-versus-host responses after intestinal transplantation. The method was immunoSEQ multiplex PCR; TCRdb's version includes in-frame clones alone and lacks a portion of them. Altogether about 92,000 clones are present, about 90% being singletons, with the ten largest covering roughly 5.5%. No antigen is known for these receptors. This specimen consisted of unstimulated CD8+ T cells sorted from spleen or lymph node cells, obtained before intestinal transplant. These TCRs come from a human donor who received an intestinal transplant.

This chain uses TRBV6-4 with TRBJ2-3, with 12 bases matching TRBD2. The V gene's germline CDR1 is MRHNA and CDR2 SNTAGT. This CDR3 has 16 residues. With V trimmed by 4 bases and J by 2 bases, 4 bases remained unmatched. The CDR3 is CASSALAGGSTDTQYF. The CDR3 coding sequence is TGTGCCAGCAGTGCACTAGCGGGGGGTTCCACAGATACGCAGTATTTT.

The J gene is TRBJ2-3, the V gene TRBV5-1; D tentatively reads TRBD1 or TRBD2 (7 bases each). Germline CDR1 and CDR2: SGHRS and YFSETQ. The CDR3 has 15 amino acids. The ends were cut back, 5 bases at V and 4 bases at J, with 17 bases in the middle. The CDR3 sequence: CASRTGREEADTQYF. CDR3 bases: TGCGCCAGCAGGACAGGGAGGGAAGAAGCAGATACGCAGTATTTT. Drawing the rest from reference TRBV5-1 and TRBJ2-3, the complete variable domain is KAGVTQTPRYLIKTRGQQVTLSCSPISGHRSVSWYQQTPGQGLQFLFEYFSETQRNKGNFPGRFSGRQFSNSRSEMNVSTLELGDSALYLCASRTGREEADTQYFGPGTRLTVL.

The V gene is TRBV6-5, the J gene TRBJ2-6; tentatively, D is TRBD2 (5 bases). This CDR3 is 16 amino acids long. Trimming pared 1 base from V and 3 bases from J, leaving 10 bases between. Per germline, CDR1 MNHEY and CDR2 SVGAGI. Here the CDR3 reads CASSYYLGSGANVLTF. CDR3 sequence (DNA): TGTGCCAGCAGTTACTATCTGGGGAGTGGGGCCAACGTCCTGACTTTC.

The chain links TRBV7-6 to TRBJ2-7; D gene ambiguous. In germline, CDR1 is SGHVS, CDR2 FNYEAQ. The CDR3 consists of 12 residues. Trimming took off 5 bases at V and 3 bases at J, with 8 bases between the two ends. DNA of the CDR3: TGTGCCAGCAGCCCCGAGAACTACGAGCAGTACTTC. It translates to CASSPENYEQYF.

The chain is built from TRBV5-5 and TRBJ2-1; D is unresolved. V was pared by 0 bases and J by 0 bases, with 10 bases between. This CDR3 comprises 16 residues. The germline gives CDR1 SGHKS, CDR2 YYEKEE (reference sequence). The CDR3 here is CASSLEWRSSYNEQFF. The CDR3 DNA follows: TGTGCCAGCAGCTTGGAATGGCGAAGCTCCTACAATGAGCAGTTCTTC. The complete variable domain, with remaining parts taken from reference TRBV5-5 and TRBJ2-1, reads DAGVTQSPTHLIKTRGQQVTLRCSPISGHKSVSWYQQVLGQGPQFIFQYYEKEERGRGNFPDRFSARQFPNYSSELNVNALLLGDSALYLCASSLEWRSSYNEQFFGPGTRLTVL.

CDR3 loop: CASSPLIGGAGEQYF. The CDR3 nucleotides are TGTGCCAGCAGTCCCCTGATCGGGGGGGCCGGGGAGCAGTACTTC. The V call is TRBV6-5, the J call TRBJ2-7; TRBD2 agrees at 8 bases. CDR1 is MNHEY and CDR2 is SVGAGI in the germline V gene. The CDR3 contains 15 residues. V trimming: 5 bases; J trimming: 7 bases; junction bases outside the gene matches: 13.

Here the CDR3 DNA reads TGTGCCGCCGACGAGGGGAGACACACAGATACGCAGTATTTT. This gives the protein CAADEGRHTDTQYF. The chain combines TRBV10-3 with TRBJ2-3, with D perhaps assigned TRBD1 or TRBD2 (5 bases each). Trimming took 11 bases from V and 2 from J, leaving 17 bases between them. This CDR3 region has 14 residues. CDR1 ENHRY and CDR2 SYGVKD come from the germline V gene.

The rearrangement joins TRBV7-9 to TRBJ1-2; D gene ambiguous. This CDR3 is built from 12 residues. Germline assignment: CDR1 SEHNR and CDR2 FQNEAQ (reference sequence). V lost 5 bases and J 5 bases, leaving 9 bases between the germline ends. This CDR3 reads CASSPGGYGYTF. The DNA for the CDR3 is TGTGCCAGCAGCCCCGGAGGATATGGCTACACCTTC.

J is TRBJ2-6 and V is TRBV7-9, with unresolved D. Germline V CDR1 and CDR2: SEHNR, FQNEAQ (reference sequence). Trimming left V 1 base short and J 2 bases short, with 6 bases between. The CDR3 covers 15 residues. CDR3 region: CASSLVETGANVLTF. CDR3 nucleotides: TGTGCCAGCAGCTTAGTTGAGACTGGGGCCAACGTCCTGACTTTC.

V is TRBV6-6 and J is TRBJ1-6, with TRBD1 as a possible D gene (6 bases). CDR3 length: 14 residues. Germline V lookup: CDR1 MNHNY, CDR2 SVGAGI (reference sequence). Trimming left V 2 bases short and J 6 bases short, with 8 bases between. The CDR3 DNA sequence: TGTGCCAGCAGTTACGGGGGGCTTAATTCACCCCTCCACTTT. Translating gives CASSYGGLNSPLHF.

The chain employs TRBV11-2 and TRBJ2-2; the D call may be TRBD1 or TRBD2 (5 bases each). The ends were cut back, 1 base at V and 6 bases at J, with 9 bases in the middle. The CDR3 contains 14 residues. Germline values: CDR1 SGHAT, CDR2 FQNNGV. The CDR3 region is CASSLGLGAGELFF. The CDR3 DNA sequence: TGTGCCAGCAGCTTAGGATTGGGGGCCGGGGAGCTGTTTTTT.

CDR3 nucleotide sequence: TGCGCCAGCAGCCATTATCCGGGTCGCTACGAGCAGTACTTC. It is translated as CASSHYPGRYEQYF. The chain is built from TRBV4-1 and TRBJ2-7; no clear D. V was trimmed by 3 bases and J by 3 bases, leaving 12 bases between them. Germline loops: CDR1 MGHRA, CDR2 YSYEKL. There are 14 residues in the CDR3.

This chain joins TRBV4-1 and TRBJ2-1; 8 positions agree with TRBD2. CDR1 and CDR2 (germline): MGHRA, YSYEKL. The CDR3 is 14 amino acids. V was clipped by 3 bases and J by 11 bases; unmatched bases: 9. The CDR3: CASSQENTSGKQFF. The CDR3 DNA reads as TGCGCCAGCAGCCAGGAGAACACTAGCGGAAAGCAGTTCTTC.

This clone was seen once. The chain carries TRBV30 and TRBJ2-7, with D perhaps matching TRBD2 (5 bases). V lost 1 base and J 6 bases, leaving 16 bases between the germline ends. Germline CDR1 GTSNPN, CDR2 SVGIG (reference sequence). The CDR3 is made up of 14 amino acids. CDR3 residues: CAWSDEGSVSEQYF. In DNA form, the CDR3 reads TGTGCCTGGAGTGATGAGGGATCGGTCTCCGAGCAGTACTTC.

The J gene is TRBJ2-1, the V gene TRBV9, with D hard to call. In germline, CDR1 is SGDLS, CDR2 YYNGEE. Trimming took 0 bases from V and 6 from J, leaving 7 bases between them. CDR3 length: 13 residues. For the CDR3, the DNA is TGTGCCAGCAGCGTAGCATCTTCCAATGAGCAGTTCTTC. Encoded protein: CASSVASSNEQFF.

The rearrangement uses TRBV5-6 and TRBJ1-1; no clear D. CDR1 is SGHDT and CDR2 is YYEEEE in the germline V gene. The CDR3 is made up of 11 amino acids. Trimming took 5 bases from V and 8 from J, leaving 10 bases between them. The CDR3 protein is CASSRTLEAFF. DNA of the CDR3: TGTGCCAGCAGTCGGACCTTGGAAGCTTTCTTT.